Listed here are 16 T cell receptor beta chains from one sample, sequenced in a study of cytotoxic CD8 clonotypes in ibrutinib-treated CLL. Profiled with immunoSEQ multiplex PCR; TCRdb holds only in-frame clones, not every one. The table records about 200,000 clones, just under 80% of them present only once. The specimen comprised PBMCs, sampled after 12 months of ibrutinib treatment. The receptors stem from a human donor with chronic lymphocytic leukemia.

The chain couples TRBV19 to TRBJ1-2; D is possibly TRBD1 (5 bases). With 6 bases removed from V and 2 bases from J, the gap between germline ends came to 19 bases. The germline V gene encodes CDR1 LNHDA and CDR2 SQIVND (reference sequence). The CDR3 extends over 16 amino acids. The chain's CDR3 is CASSRSGGGKNYGYTF. The CDR3, as DNA: TGTGCCAGTAGCAGATCCGGTGGGGGGAAGAACTATGGCTACACCTTC.

The chain links TRBV27 to TRBJ1-2, with D hard to call. The germline gives CDR1 MNHEY, CDR2 SMNVEV (reference sequence). The CDR3 is made up of 15 amino acids. V lost 4 bases, J lost 6 bases, and 18 bases lay in between. CDR3 nucleotides: TGTGCCAGCAGTTCTCGACCCCGGGGAGGCGATGGCTACACCTTC. Amino acid sequence: CASSSRPRGGDGYTF.

This clone was seen a handful of times. The chain has TRBV7-9 and TRBJ2-3, with a weak D call TRBD2 (6 bases). From germline, CDR1 is SEHNR and CDR2 FQNEAQ (reference sequence). The CDR3 has 15 amino acids. Trimming removed 5 bases from V and 5 bases from J, with 17 bases in between. CDR3 sequence (DNA): TGTGCCAGCAGCCCGGAGGGGTTACCGGGAGATACGCAGTATTTT. This encodes CASSPEGLPGDTQYF.

This chain joins TRBV6-1 and TRBJ1-2; D unclear. This CDR3 has 12 residues. V lost 6 bases and J lost 4, with 9 bases in between. The V gene's germline CDR1 is MNHNS and CDR2 SASEGT. CDR3 nucleotides: TGTGCCAGCAGATCGACAATCTATGGCTACACCTTC. Translated, it gives CASRSTIYGYTF.

This clone was detected only once. The junction does not match germline at one end; this may be a read error. The genes are TRBV7-7 and TRBJ2-1; 8 positions match TRBD1. This CDR3 has 13 residues. Germline V gene lookup returns CDR1 SSHAT and CDR2 FNYEAQ (reference sequence). The CDR3 protein is CASSSDRENEQFF. CDR3 coding DNA: TGTGCTAGCAGCTCGGACAGGGAAAATGAGCAGTTCTTC.

The chain combines TRBV7-8 with TRBJ2-1; D is ambiguous. Germline CDR1 reads SGHVS; CDR2 reads FQNEAQ. The CDR3 spans 13 residues. V was trimmed by 5 bases and J by 5 bases, leaving 10 bases between them. The CDR3 reads CASSLLLHNEQFF. In nucleotides, the CDR3 is TGTGCCAGCAGCCTCCTATTGCACAATGAGCAGTTCTTC.

The V and J genes are TRBV6-1 and TRBJ2-3; no clear D gene. V lost 2 bases to trimming and J lost 0 bases, with 12 bases between them. This CDR3 is built from 16 residues. CDR1 is MNHNS and CDR2 is SASEGT in the germline V gene. The DNA for the CDR3 is TGTGCCAGCAGTGAAAGCCCTGCTGCTAGCACAGATACGCAGTATTTT. Translated: CASSESPAASTDTQYF.

This clone is a singleton in its sample. The rearrangement uses TRBV6-5 and TRBJ1-1, with D possibly TRBD1 on 5 matching bases. The CDR3 length is 14 residues. V dropped 2 bases and J dropped 8 bases, with 15 bases sitting between them. Per germline, CDR1 MNHEY and CDR2 SVGAGI. CDR3 sequence reads: CASSYTAGQTEAFF. CDR3 nucleotides: TGTGCCAGCAGTTACACGGCGGGGCAAACCGAAGCTTTCTTT.

DNA of the CDR3: TGTGCCAGCAGTTACTCGTTAGGCAGCAATCAGCCCCAGCATTTT. Amino acid sequence: CASSYSLGSNQPQHF. This chain joins TRBV6-5 and TRBJ1-5; D gene uncertain. Germline V gives CDR1 MNHEY, CDR2 SVGAGI. V was clipped by 0 bases and J by 1 base, with 7 bases between them. This CDR3 has 15 residues.

The sample holds a few counts of this clone. The chain joins TRBV11-2 to TRBJ2-7; 8 bases are a match to TRBD1. The V gene's germline CDR1 is SGHAT and CDR2 FQNNGV. The CDR3 contains 14 residues. The V segment lost 1 base and the J segment 2 bases; nucleotides outside the gene matches: 1. CDR3 residues: CASSLGQGTYEQYF. CDR3 coding DNA: TGTGCCAGCAGCTTAGGACAGGGGACCTACGAGCAGTACTTC.

The V call is TRBV10-1, the J call TRBJ2-7, with 10 bases that match TRBD2. The CDR3 is 14 residues long. Germline CDR1 and CDR2: WNHNN and SYGVQD (reference sequence). J gave up 6 bases and V 5 bases, and 7 bases lay outside the gene matches. The CDR3 here is CASSSGTSVGEQYF. The CDR3 DNA reads TGCGCCAGCAGTTCTGGGACTAGCGTCGGCGAGCAGTACTTC.

The chain combines TRBV27 with TRBJ1-5; D ambiguous. Trimming took off 3 bases at V and 6 bases at J, with 6 bases between the two ends. Per germline, CDR1 MNHEY and CDR2 SMNVEV (reference sequence). CDR3 length equals 12 residues. Here the CDR3 reads CASSFPSQPQHF. As DNA, the CDR3 is TGTGCCAGCAGTTTTCCCTCTCAGCCCCAGCATTTT.

The chain couples TRBV5-6 to TRBJ2-1; weak D call: TRBD1 (5 bases). CDR1 is SGHDT and CDR2 is YYEEEE in the germline V gene. V was clipped by 0 bases and J by 7 bases, with 17 bases between them. The CDR3 covers 16 residues. CDR3 sequence reads: CASSLVLSGKRNEQFF. CDR3 nucleotide sequence: TGTGCCAGCAGCTTGGTTTTGTCAGGGAAGCGAAATGAGCAGTTCTTC.

The rearrangement joins TRBV4-1 to TRBJ2-3; unclear D gene. Germline V gene lookup returns CDR1 MGHRA and CDR2 YSYEKL. The length of the CDR3 is 14 residues. Trimming cost V 1 base and J 5 bases, with 10 bases left between them. CDR3 bases: TGCGCCAGCAGCCAAGTCCACCTGAAAGATACGCAGTATTTT. Translated, it gives CASSQVHLKDTQYF.

The chain joins TRBV7-8 to TRBJ1-1; weak D call: TRBD1 (5 bases). V gave up 1 base and J gave up 3 bases, with 18 bases separating them. Germline V CDR1 and CDR2: SGHVS, FQNEAQ. The CDR3 sequence is 17 residues long. CDR3 coding DNA: TGTGCCAGCAGCTTAGGGCGCGGACGCAAAGGGGACACTGAAGCTTTCTTT. Translated: CASSLGRGRKGDTEAFF. The whole variable domain, remainder taken from reference TRBV7-8 and TRBJ1-1, is GAGVSQSPRYKVAKRGQDVALRCDPISGHVSLFWYQQALGQGPEFLTYFQNEAQLDKSGLPSDRFFAERPEGSVSTLKIQRTQQEDSAVYLCASSLGRGRKGDTEAFFGQGTRLTVV.

The rearrangement links TRBV7-6 to TRBJ2-1, with 7 bases matching TRBD2. The CDR3 is 17 residues long. Germline lookup yields CDR1 SGHVS and CDR2 FNYEAQ. V gave up 3 bases and J gave up 3 bases; unmatched junction bases: 11. The CDR3 DNA is TGTGCCAGCAGCTTGGGAGGGAGTCGTCTCTTCTACAATGAGCAGTTCTTC. Translation: CASSLGGSRLFYNEQFF. Full variable domain (missing parts from reference TRBV7-6 and TRBJ2-1): GAGVSQSPRYKVTKRGQDVALRCDPISGHVSLYWYRQALGQGPEFLTYFNYEAQQDKSGLPNDRFSAERPEGSISTLTIQRTEQRDSAMYRCASSLGGSRLFYNEQFFGPGTRLTVL.